The clone carrying this TCR beta chain was seen a few times. The antigen is unknown. Time point defined: newly diagnosed GD, antithyroid drugs for less than 3 months. The TCR library was prepared using RNA isolated from PBMCs. Sequencing libraries for TCR beta were prepared with iRepertoire HTBI primers and Arm-PCR of CDR3 regions. TCRdb reprocessed the multiplex PCR reads via MiXCR and lists one record per CDR3 protein. The table has 450,000 to 600,000 distinct CDR3 sequences, 15% to 20% seen once. This entry belongs to a study of regulatory T cells in long-lasting Graves disease. Study-wide findings and caveats: TRBV28, TRBJ1-2 and TRBJ2-5 were favored in persistent disease.

V was clipped by 2 bases and J by 6 bases; unmatched bases: 6. In germline, CDR1 is SGDLS, CDR2 YYNGEE. There are 15 residues in the CDR3. The same sample was also studied in work on T cells in Graves' hyperthyroidism and ophthalmopathy.

The V call is TRBV9, the J call TRBJ2-3, with 10 bases matching TRBD2. The material was peripheral blood mononuclear cells (PBMCs), obtained at new diagnosis, from a patient treated with antithyroid drugs. The clonotype was recovered from a man aged 35 to 55 with Graves disease. CDR3: CASSVSSGSGDTQYF. The CDR3 DNA reads as TGTGCCAGCAGCGTTTCTAGCGGGAGTGGGGATACGCAGTATTTT.